The next 13 T cell receptor beta chains were all read from a single sample in a study of regulatory T cells in long-lasting Graves disease. Time point defined: newly diagnosed GD, antithyroid drugs for less than 3 months. Scientists built the TCR library using RNA that was extracted from PBMCs. Libraries of TCR beta came from iRepertoire HTBI primers plus Arm-PCR of CDR3 regions. MiXCR was run by TCRdb on the multiplex PCR reads, yielding one entry per CDR3 protein. The sample carries approximately 540,000 distinct CDR3 sequences, 9.5% to 15% recorded once. The same data also went into a second study, on T cells in Graves' hyperthyroidism and ophthalmopathy.

Material: peripheral blood mononuclear cells (PBMCs), obtained at new diagnosis, from a patient treated with antithyroid drugs. Source of these receptors: a young woman with Graves disease.

This clonotype has a count of ten or more. The rearrangement uses TRBV12-3 or TRBV12-4 and TRBJ2-5; 10 bases align to TRBD2. The CDR3 extends over 15 amino acids. The J segment lost 0 bases and the V segment lost 3 bases, leaving 1 base of the junction unmatched. The CDR3 bases are TGTGCCAGCAGTTTGACTAGCGGGTACCAAGAGACCCAGTACTTC. Translating gives CASSLTSGYQETQYF.

The table lists this clonotype with many counts. The V gene is TRBV11-3, the J gene TRBJ2-5; no clear D gene. Germline CDR1 SGHNT, CDR2 YENEEA. The CDR3 runs to 14 residues. Between the trimmed V and J ends, which lost 0 bases and 5 bases, there was a span of 10 bases. The CDR3 here is CASSLDHGYETQYF. CDR3 DNA sequence: TGTGCCAGCAGCTTAGATCACGGGTACGAGACCCAGTACTTC. Full variable domain (remainder filled in from reference TRBV11-3 and TRBJ2-5): EAGVVQSPRYKIIEKKQPVAFWCNPISGHNTLYWYLQNLGQGPELLIRYENEEAVDDSQLPKDRFSAERLKGVDSTLKIQPAELGDSAVYLCASSLDHGYETQYFGPGTRLLVL.

This chain joins TRBV28 and TRBJ2-5; D is ambiguous. CDR3 size: 10 residues. V was trimmed by 3 bases and J by 7 bases, leaving 3 bases between them. Germline V gene lookup returns CDR1 MDHEN and CDR2 SYDVKM. CDR3 region: CASSFGTQYF. The CDR3 DNA reads as TGTGCCAGCAGTTTCGGGACCCAGTACTTC.

The V and J genes are TRBV20-1 and TRBJ2-1, with D possibly matching TRBD2 (5 bases). Trimming removed 0 bases at V and 2 bases at J, with 14 bases between. CDR1 and CDR2 from the germline V gene are DFQATT and SNEGSKA (reference sequence). The CDR3 length is 16 residues. CDR3 sequence reads: CSARDQAGKAYNEQFF. CDR3 DNA: TGCAGTGCTAGAGACCAAGCCGGGAAAGCCTACAATGAGCAGTTCTTC.

The chain employs TRBV7-9 and TRBJ1-4; no reliable D call. V was trimmed by 0 bases and J by 5 bases, leaving 13 bases between them. Germline CDR1 reads SEHNR; CDR2 reads FQNEAQ (reference sequence). This CDR3 has 16 amino acids. The CDR3 is CASSLAWADSNEKLFF. The DNA for the CDR3 is TGTGCCAGCAGCTTAGCTTGGGCGGATTCCAATGAAAAACTGTTTTTT. Variable domain in full (rest from reference TRBV7-9 and TRBJ1-4): DTGVSQNPRHKITKRGQNVTFRCDPISEHNRLYWYRQTLGQGPEFLTYFQNEAQLEKSRLLSDRFSAERPKGSFSTLEIQRTEQGDSAMYLCASSLAWADSNEKLFFGSGTQLSVL.

This clonotype was recorded at least ten times. The J gene is TRBJ1-4, the V gene TRBV7-2; D not resolved. This CDR3 has 17 residues. Germline-derived CDR1 and CDR2 are SGHTA and FQGNSA. The V and J ends lost 0 bases and 0 bases respectively, with 11 bases between them. The chain's CDR3 is CASSLARSGATNEKLFF. The CDR3 DNA reads as TGTGCCAGCAGCTTAGCTCGGTCGGGAGCAACTAATGAAAAACTGTTTTTT.

As for this clonotype: An end of the junction does not agree with germline; a read error may underlie this. This chain joins TRBV5-5 and TRBJ1-6; the D is unclear. CDR1 and CDR2 from the germline V gene are SGHKS and YYEKEE (reference sequence). CDR3 length: 14 amino acids. The chain's CDR3 is CASSLSGLSSPLHF. In DNA form, the CDR3 reads TGTGCCAGCAGCTTGTCTGGGTTGAGTTCACCTCTCCACTTT.

In its sample, this clonotype was seen many times. The genes are TRBV12-5 and TRBJ2-1; D is possibly TRBD2 (5 bases). The CDR3 is made up of 14 amino acids. The ends were cut back, 1 base at V and 9 bases at J, with 13 bases in the middle. CDR1 and CDR2 (germline): LGHNT, FRNRAP. Here the CDR3 DNA reads TGTGCTAGTGGTTTGGACGGGGATCTGGGTGAGCAGTTCTTC. Translation: CASGLDGDLGEQFF.

This clonotype has only a few counts. This chain links TRBV4-3 with TRBJ1-5, with D possibly matching TRBD1 (5 bases). This CDR3 region has 17 residues. With 0 bases removed from V and 4 bases from J, the gap between germline ends came to 16 bases. CDR1 and CDR2 from the germline V gene are LGHNA and YSLEER. CDR3 in amino acids: CASSQDYRHRRNQPQHF. The CDR3 DNA reads TGCGCCAGCAGCCAAGATTACAGGCACAGGAGAAATCAGCCCCAGCATTTT.

In this sample, this clonotype turned up many times. The rearrangement links TRBV12-3 or TRBV12-4 to TRBJ1-1, with TRBD1 matching over 9 bases. This CDR3 has 16 amino acids. V dropped 6 bases and J dropped 2; count of bases not matched to a gene: 10. The CDR3 protein is CASSRQGGFSNTEAFF. The CDR3 DNA is TGTGCCAGCAGCCGACAGGGGGGCTTTTCTAACACTGAAGCTTTCTTT.

This clonotype has a count of ten or more. The V call is TRBV2, the J call TRBJ1-2; D is unclear. The CDR3 runs to 14 residues. The germline V gene encodes CDR1 SNHLY and CDR2 FYNNEI. Trimming left V 0 bases short and J 5 bases short, with 10 bases between. The CDR3 is CASSEAGLEYGYTF. DNA for the CDR3: TGTGCCAGCAGTGAAGCAGGGTTGGAGTATGGCTACACCTTC.

This clonotype was recorded at least ten times. The chain has TRBV28 and TRBJ1-2; D call uncertain. The germline V gene encodes CDR1 MDHEN and CDR2 SYDVKM. Trimming stripped 2 bases from V and 5 bases from J, with 9 bases between. This CDR3 region has 13 residues. This CDR3 is CASSLMGLYGYTF. DNA of the CDR3: TGTGCCAGCAGTTTAATGGGTCTATATGGCTACACCTTC.

This clonotype was recorded at least ten times. This chain uses TRBV20-1 with TRBJ2-5; D gene uncertain. This CDR3 contains 14 residues. Trimming pared 3 bases from V and 3 bases from J, leaving 14 bases between. CDR1 DFQATT and CDR2 SNEGSKA come from the germline V gene (reference sequence). In DNA form, the CDR3 reads TGCAGTGCTAGCGTCCCTGAAGTTAAAGAGACCCAGTACTTC. This translates into CSASVPEVKETQYF.